These 10 T cell receptor beta chains share one sample of origin, sequenced in a study of T cell repertoires in cytomegalovirus infection. TCRdb reanalysed the reads using MiXCR and keeps one entry per CDR3 protein. This table holds 510,000 or so distinct CDR3 sequences, 26% found once. Specimen: PBMCs. All receptors derive from a human donor in good health (CMV status not recorded). Some clones in this sample may be carry-over from other donors' samples.

This clonotype has a count of ten or more. V is TRBV11-2 and J is TRBJ2-2, with 10 bases identical to TRBD2. J lost 6 bases, V lost 5 bases, and 9 bases had no gene match. CDR3 length: 16 residues. CDR1 and CDR2 from the germline V gene are SGHAT and FQNNGV. Here the CDR3 reads CASSPKAGGPAGELFF. The CDR3 DNA is TGTGCCAGCAGCCCGAAAGCGGGAGGGCCCGCCGGGGAGCTGTTTTTT.

In its sample, this clonotype was seen once. This chain links TRBV19 with TRBJ2-1; 7 bases agree with TRBD2. CDR3 length equals 16 residues. The V gene end was trimmed by 1 base and the J gene end by 1 base; junction bases not matched to a gene: 4. The germline gives CDR1 LNHDA, CDR2 SQIVND (reference sequence). The CDR3 protein is CASSIVGGSSYNEQFF. The CDR3 coding sequence is TGTGCCAGTAGTATAGTCGGCGGGAGTTCCTACAATGAGCAGTTCTTC.

The rearrangement joins TRBV20-1 to TRBJ2-3; 10 bases match TRBD2. The CDR3 is 15 amino acids. Germline V gene data show CDR1 as DFQATT and CDR2 as SNEGSKA (reference sequence). With V trimmed by 5 bases and J by 0 bases, 5 bases remained unmatched. The CDR3 region is CSALSGRGSTDTQYF. The CDR3 bases are TGCAGTGCTCTGAGCGGGAGGGGAAGCACAGATACGCAGTATTTT.

This chain joins TRBV6-2 or TRBV6-3 and TRBJ1-1, with 10 bases that match TRBD1. The CDR3 extends over 15 amino acids. Germline CDR1 MNHEY, CDR2 SVGEGT. J lost 4 bases, V lost 6 bases, and 8 bases had no gene match. Here the CDR3 DNA reads TGTGCCAGCAGGCCCGGGACAGGGGTGATCACTGAAGCTTTCTTT. It specifies CASRPGTGVITEAFF.

The rearrangement uses TRBV7-9 and TRBJ2-2; TRBD1 matches 12 bases. The V and J ends lost 6 bases and 6 bases, in that order; junction bases with no gene match: 8. This CDR3 spans 16 amino acids. Germline V gene lookup returns CDR1 SEHNR and CDR2 FQNEAQ (reference sequence). The CDR3 DNA sequence: TGTGCCAGCAGGTCCCCGGGACAGGGGGCCTCCGGGGAGCTGTTTTTT. It translates to CASRSPGQGASGELFF.

The sample holds many counts of this clonotype. V gene TRBV6-5 combines with J gene TRBJ2-7; the D is unclear. In germline, CDR1 is MNHEY, CDR2 SVGAGI. The CDR3 sequence is 16 residues long. Deletions cut 0 bases from V and 3 bases from J, with 15 bases between. The CDR3 bases are TGTGCCAGCAGTTACTCCGGATCGAACCCCCTCTACGAGCAGTACGTC. Its protein is CASSYSGSNPLYEQYV.

This clonotype showed up just once. The chain couples TRBV3-1 to TRBJ2-7; TRBD1 aligns across 10 bases. From germline, CDR1 is LGHDT and CDR2 YNNKEL (reference sequence). The V segment lost 3 bases and the J segment 6 bases; nucleotides outside the gene matches: 5. This CDR3 has 14 residues. In DNA form, the CDR3 reads TGTGCCAGCAGCCACACGGGACAGGGGTTCGAGCAGTACTTC. It translates to CASSHTGQGFEQYF.

Many counts were recorded for this clonotype. The genes are TRBV11-3 and TRBJ2-1; TRBD2 matches at 13 bases. The germline V gene encodes CDR1 SGHNT and CDR2 YENEEA. This CDR3 is 15 amino acids long. V gave up 5 bases and J gave up 6 bases; unmatched junction bases: 4. The CDR3 DNA reads as TGTGCCAGCAGCGCCGGGACTAGCGGGATCAATGAGCAGTTCTTC. The encoded protein is CASSAGTSGINEQFF. Supplemented by reference TRBV11-3 and TRBJ2-1, the full variable domain reads EAGVVQSPRYKIIEKKQPVAFWCNPISGHNTLYWYLQNLGQGPELLIRYENEEAVDDSQLPKDRFSAERLKGVDSTLKIQPAELGDSAVYLCASSAGTSGINEQFFGPGTRLTVL.

V gene TRBV10-3 combines with J gene TRBJ2-3; 8 bases line up with TRBD1. This CDR3 has 13 amino acids. J was trimmed by 1 base and V by 7 bases; bases with no gene match: 1. Germline CDR1 is ENHRY and CDR2 is SYGVKD. The CDR3: CAIKTGGTDTQYF. CDR3 nucleotide sequence: TGTGCCATCAAGACAGGGGGCACAGATACGCAGTATTTT.

V gene TRBV20-1 combines with J gene TRBJ2-5; 15 positions match TRBD2. The CDR3 is 16 residues long. The J segment lost 1 base and the V segment lost 5 bases, leaving 5 bases of the junction unmatched. Germline-derived CDR1 and CDR2 are DFQATT and SNEGSKA (reference sequence). The CDR3 loop is CSAWTSGRAVQETQYF. The DNA of the CDR3 is TGCAGTGCTTGGACTAGCGGGAGGGCCGTCCAAGAGACCCAGTACTTC.